A single T cell receptor beta chain is shown here with its context. The entry originates in a study of control samples from healthy donors and cancer patients. V lost 4 bases, J lost 7 bases, and 10 bases stayed unmatched. This CDR3 contains 15 residues. Per the germline V gene, CDR1 is SNHLY and CDR2 is FYNNEI. Assay used: immunoSEQ multiplex PCR; TCRdb lists only in-frame clones, some missing. The sample has approximately 44,000 clones, more than 65% seen once. The material sequenced was formalin-fixed, paraffin-embedded tissue. This TCR derives from a male donor with melanoma. The V call is TRBV2, the J call TRBJ1-5, with 7 bases lining up with TRBD1. The CDR3 DNA reads TGTGCCAGCAGTGGTCCTGAGGGGGCGGTCCAGCCCCAGCATTTT. It encodes CASSGPEGAVQPQHF.